This note documents a single TCR beta chain sequence. Its antigen remains unknown. The CDR3 sequence is 16 residues long. J was trimmed by 2 bases and V by 4 bases; bases with no gene match: 5. Germline V gene data show CDR1 as SGHRS and CDR2 as YFSETQ. The entry originates in a study of cytomegalovirus exposure and HLA in healthy donors. General study findings and limits: Presence/absence analyses rested on an assumption that sequencing depth was roughly uniform across donors. Sequencing likely caused a cluster of highly shared sequence variants.

Use of 60 Vbeta and 13 Jbeta primers characterized the PCR. The assay was immunoSEQ multiplex PCR, and TCRdb's table has in-frame clones only and misses some. The sample's table shows tens of thousands of clones. This TCR came from a man younger than 40 in good health and CMV-seronegative. The sequenced sample consisted of PBMCs. The chain is built from TRBV5-1 and TRBJ1-6; 8 nucleotides match TRBD1. The CDR3 loop reads CASSLGGQAYNSPLHF. The CDR3 DNA reads as TGCGCCAGCAGCCTGGGGGGACAGGCCTATAATTCACCCCTCCACTTT.